This entry is about one T cell receptor (beta chain). Original processing notes: Amplified reference gene primers provided the basis for estimating nucleated cell counts. Clones were sequenced by immunoSEQ multiplex PCR, and TCRdb holds only the in-frame ones, with some missing. Clone size and V and J calls were adopted from that table, with D and trimming inferred from the DNA. Of under 250,000 clones listed, around 84% are singletons. The data were obtained in a study of blood T cell repertoires in COVID-19. Study-wide background: Acute and convalescent COVID-19 samples came from the United States, Italy and Spain. PBMCs, B-cell-depleted T cells, or T cells were the source of the cDNA or gDNA that made up the material.

The source of this sequence is a man aged 50 to 59 with active or convalescent COVID-19. Specimen: peripheral blood.

CDR3 nucleotide sequence: TGTGCCAGCAGCTTGACAGATAGCAATCAGCCCCAGCATTTT. This codes for CASSLTDSNQPQHF. V and J are TRBV7-9 and TRBJ1-5; TRBD1 is a possible D gene (5 bases). Germline loops: CDR1 SEHNR, CDR2 FQNEAQ (reference sequence). The V gene lost 3 bases and the J gene lost 0 bases, with 6 bases spanning the gap. The CDR3 has 14 amino acids.